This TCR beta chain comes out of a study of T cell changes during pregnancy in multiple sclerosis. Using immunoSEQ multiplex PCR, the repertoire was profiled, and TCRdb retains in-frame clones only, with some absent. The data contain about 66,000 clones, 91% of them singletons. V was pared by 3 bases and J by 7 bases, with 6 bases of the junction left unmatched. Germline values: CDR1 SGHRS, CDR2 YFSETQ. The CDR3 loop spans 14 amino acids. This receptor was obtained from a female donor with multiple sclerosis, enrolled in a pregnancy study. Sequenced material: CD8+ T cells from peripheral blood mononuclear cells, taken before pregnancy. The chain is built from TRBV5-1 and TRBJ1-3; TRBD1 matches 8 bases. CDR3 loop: CASSSWGQANTIYF. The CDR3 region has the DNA TGCGCCAGCAGCTCATGGGGACAGGCGAACACCATATATTTT.